This TCR beta chain originates from a study of cytotoxic CD8 clonotypes in ibrutinib-treated CLL. Between the trimmed V and J ends, which lost 4 bases and 4 bases, there was a span of 16 bases. The germline CDR1 and CDR2 sequences are MGHRA and YSYEKL. There are 16 residues in the CDR3. Here immunoSEQ multiplex PCR was the method, and the copy in TCRdb shows in-frame clones only, minus some. The top ten hold 3.8% of the sample, which has about 7,600 clones, 65% to 85% seen once. The TCR originated in a human donor with chronic lymphocytic leukemia. Sample: PBMCs, taken before ibrutinib treatment. V usage is TRBV4-1 and J usage is TRBJ2-2; perhaps D is TRBD1 or TRBD2 (5 bases each). The CDR3 reads CASSPGVSGGTGELFF. The CDR3 bases are TGCGCCAGCAGCCCGGGTGTCTCTGGGGGCACCGGGGAGCTGTTTTTT.